The 30 T cell receptor beta chains below were found in one sample sequenced in a study of control samples from healthy donors and cancer patients. Produced via immunoSEQ multiplex PCR; TCRdb's table is partial and in-frame only. The sample has about 140,000 clones; approximately 92% are singletons. The sample consisted of blood. The receptors were gathered from a young man in good health.

This clone was counted a single time. DNA of the CDR3: TGTGCCAGTAGTAGAAGCGGGACAGACTATGGCTACACCTTC. Translating gives CASSRSGTDYGYTF. This chain uses TRBV19 with TRBJ1-2; TRBD1 matches at 7 bases. J lost 3 bases, V lost 4 bases, and 5 bases had no gene match. The germline CDR1 and CDR2 sequences are LNHDA and SQIVND (reference sequence). There are 14 residues in the CDR3.

V and J are TRBV11-2 and TRBJ2-7, with unresolved D. The CDR3 covers 13 residues. CDR1 is SGHAT and CDR2 is FQNNGV in the germline V gene. Trimming left V 1 base short and J 5 bases short, with 9 bases between. The DNA for the CDR3 is TGTGCCAGCAGCTTAGCAGGTGTTGACGAGCAGTACTTC. It yields the protein CASSLAGVDEQYF.

The chain couples TRBV19 to TRBJ2-3, with 7 bases matching TRBD1. Germline-derived CDR1 and CDR2 are LNHDA and SQIVND (reference sequence). The ends lost 4 bases at V and 6 bases at J; junction bases unmatched: 4. The CDR3 consists of 13 residues. The CDR3 region is CASSRGTVDTQYF. Written as DNA, the CDR3 is TGTGCCAGTAGTAGAGGGACAGTCGATACGCAGTATTTT.

The rearrangement uses TRBV3-1 (or the pseudogene TRBV3-2) and TRBJ2-1, with 9 bases fitting TRBD1. Germline V gives CDR1 LGHDT, CDR2 YNNKEL (reference sequence). V dropped 2 bases and J dropped 6; count of bases not matched to a gene: 20. The length of the CDR3 is 20 residues. The CDR3 region has the DNA TGTGCCAGCAGCCAAAGGTCTCAACGGCGACAGGGGGGACTGTTCAATGAGCAGTTCTTC. Amino acids: CASSQRSQRRQGGLFNEQFF.

The CDR3 spells CASRGQGGSDEQFF. The CDR3 DNA follows: TGTGCCAGTAGGGGACAGGGGGGTTCTGATGAGCAGTTCTTC. The rearrangement uses TRBV19 and TRBJ2-1, with TRBD1 identical over 11 bases. CDR1 and CDR2 from the germline V gene are LNHDA and SQIVND (reference sequence). This CDR3 spans 14 amino acids. The trim removed 6 bases at V and 8 bases at J, leaving 6 bases unmatched.

This clone came up once. This chain connects TRBV14 to TRBJ1-1, with D possibly matching TRBD1 (6 bases). This CDR3 has 13 amino acids. Germline V gene data show CDR1 as SGHDN and CDR2 as FVKESK. Trimming took off 8 bases at V and 4 bases at J, with 14 bases between the two ends. CDR3 sequence: CASRRAGVTEAFF. CDR3 DNA sequence: TGTGCCAGCCGTCGGGCAGGGGTCACTGAAGCTTTCTTT. The full variable domain, its missing parts supplied by reference TRBV14 and TRBJ1-1, is EAGVTQFPSHSVIEKGQTVTLRCDPISGHDNLYWYRRVMGKEIKFLLHFVKESKQDESGMPNNRFLAERTGGTYSTLKVQPAELEDSGVYFCASRRAGVTEAFFGQGTRLTVV.

CDR3 in amino acids: CASRSQGWDTIYF. The CDR3 coding sequence is TGTGCCAGCAGATCTCAGGGCTGGGACACCATATATTTT. The chain uses TRBV28 and TRBJ1-3; D might be TRBD1 (5 bases). Per germline, CDR1 MDHEN and CDR2 SYDVKM. The CDR3 runs to 13 residues. V lost 6 bases and J 8 bases, leaving 14 bases between the germline ends.

The V gene is TRBV28, the J gene TRBJ1-5, with D hard to call. CDR3 length equals 13 residues. Germline loops: CDR1 MDHEN, CDR2 SYDVKM. Trimming left V 7 bases short and J 6 bases short, with 13 bases between. CDR3 sequence reads: CASISILSQPQHF. CDR3 DNA: TGTGCCAGCATTTCGATCCTAAGTCAGCCCCAGCATTTT.

The chain combines TRBV19 with TRBJ2-2; 9 positions agree with TRBD1. The J segment lost 5 bases and the V segment lost 5 bases, leaving 6 bases of the junction unmatched. The germline V gene has CDR1 LNHDA and CDR2 SQIVND (reference sequence). This CDR3 is 15 amino acids long. This CDR3 is CASSPRDRETGELFF. The CDR3 nucleotides are TGTGCCAGTAGTCCCAGGGACAGGGAAACCGGGGAGCTGTTTTTT.

This clone is a singleton in its sample. The genes are TRBV7-8 and TRBJ2-1; 7 nucleotides match TRBD1. The CDR3 runs to 18 residues. Trimming took 3 bases from V and 10 from J; bases not matched to a gene: 21. Looked up from germline, CDR1 is SGHVS and CDR2 is FQNEAQ. The CDR3 DNA reads TGTGCCAGCAGCTTTCATAACTATCCGGGACAGAGTGAAAGGGAGCAGTTCTTC. This encodes CASSFHNYPGQSEREQFF.

The V call is TRBV4-1, the J call TRBJ1-1; 7 nucleotides match TRBD1. The ends lost 4 bases at V and 1 base at J; junction bases unmatched: 12. The germline gives CDR1 MGHRA, CDR2 YSYEKL. The CDR3 covers 17 residues. CDR3 nucleotide sequence: TGCGCCAGCAGCCGTATGTACCCGACAGGGCCGAACACTGAAGCTTTCTTT. It yields the protein CASSRMYPTGPNTEAFF.

This clone was found a few times. The CDR3 loop is CAGGGQLNSPLHF. The CDR3, as DNA: TGTGCCGGAGGGGGACAGTTAAATTCACCCCTCCACTTT. This chain uses TRBV30 with TRBJ1-6; TRBD1 matches 7 bases. Germline V CDR1 and CDR2: GTSNPN, SVGIG (reference sequence). V lost 8 bases, J lost 7 bases, and 8 bases stayed unmatched. The CDR3 has 13 residues. Based on the CDR3 plus reference TRBV30 and TRBJ1-6, the full variable domain is SQTIHQWPATLVQPVGSPLSLECTVEGTSNPNLYWYRQAAGRGLQLLFYSVGIGQISSEVPQNLSASRPQDRQFILSSKKLLLSDSGFYLCAGGGQLNSPLHFGNGTRLTVT.

The rearrangement joins TRBV4-3 to TRBJ2-1; 8 bases align to TRBD2. Germline-derived CDR1 and CDR2 are LGHNA and YSLEER. The CDR3 length is 16 residues. With V trimmed by 0 bases and J by 7 bases, 8 bases remained unmatched. Here the CDR3 DNA reads TGCGCCAGCAGCCAAGAGATGACAGCGGGGGTTAATGAGCAGTTCTTC. It translates to CASSQEMTAGVNEQFF.

V and J are TRBV7-9 and TRBJ1-1; 8 positions agree with TRBD1. There are 14 residues in the CDR3. CDR1 and CDR2 from the germline V gene are SEHNR and FQNEAQ (reference sequence). Losses at the gene ends were 1 base for V and 4 bases for J; bases not matched to a gene: 2. This CDR3 reads CASSLDQGATEAFF. The CDR3 DNA reads as TGTGCCAGCAGCTTAGATCAGGGGGCCACTGAAGCTTTCTTT.

Here the CDR3 reads CASSPSGREIISSTDTQYF. CDR3 nucleotide sequence: TGTGCCAGCAGTCCTAGCGGGAGGGAAATAATCTCTAGCACAGATACGCAGTATTTT. The chain combines TRBV6-6 with TRBJ2-3; 12 bases agree with TRBD2. The germline gives CDR1 MNHNY, CDR2 SVGAGI (reference sequence). This CDR3 spans 19 amino acids. J was trimmed by 0 bases and V by 5 bases; bases with no gene match: 12.

The chain is built from TRBV21-1 and TRBJ2-1; the table's D call, TRBD2, was not checked against the DNA. TRBV21-1 is shown as a pseudogene. There are 15 residues in the CDR3. CDR3 residues: CAPPTEEGPGNEQFF. CDR3 bases: TGTGCCCCCCCGACCGAGGAGGGCCCAGGGAATGAGCAGTTCTTC.

The count of this clone is one. This rearrangement joins TRBV19 to TRBJ2-5; 8 positions agree with TRBD2. CDR1 LNHDA and CDR2 SQIVND come from the germline V gene (reference sequence). V lost 1 base to trimming and J lost 5 bases; unmatched junction nucleotides: 6. The CDR3 has 15 amino acids. CDR3 loop: CASSIGGTRQETQYF. The CDR3 DNA sequence: TGTGCCAGTAGTATAGGTGGGACTAGACAGGAGACCCAGTACTTC.

V gene TRBV7-9 combines with J gene TRBJ2-7; 7 bases agree with TRBD2. This CDR3 is built from 14 residues. V trimming: 6 bases; J trimming: 3 bases; junction bases outside the gene matches: 8. In germline, CDR1 is SEHNR, CDR2 FQNEAQ (reference sequence). The CDR3 DNA is TGTGCCAGCAGTGATTGGGGGGGAAGCTACGAGCAGTACTTC. It yields the protein CASSDWGGSYEQYF.

This sequence joins TRBV30 and TRBJ2-7; TRBD2 matches at 7 bases. The V segment lost 2 bases and the J segment 7 bases; nucleotides outside the gene matches: 8. Germline loops: CDR1 GTSNPN, CDR2 SVGIG (reference sequence). This CDR3 has 13 residues. The DNA of the CDR3 is TGTGCCTGGAGTCTAACGGGGGGTAGGGAGCAGTACTTC. Encoded protein: CAWSLTGGREQYF. Looking up the rest from reference TRBV30 and TRBJ2-7 gives the full variable domain: SQTIHQWPATLVQPVGSPLSLECTVEGTSNPNLYWYRQAAGRGLQLLFYSVGIGQISSEVPQNLSASRPQDRQFILSSKKLLLSDSGFYLCAWSLTGGREQYFGPGTRLTVT.

The DNA of the CDR3 is TGTGCCAGCAGCTTCATTACAGGGTCCTACGAGCAGTACTTC. Its translation: CASSFITGSYEQYF. The chain combines TRBV5-5 with TRBJ2-7, with a tentative D call TRBD1 (6 bases). Deletions cut 2 bases from V and 1 base from J, with 10 bases between. Germline values: CDR1 SGHKS, CDR2 YYEKEE (reference sequence). This CDR3 has 14 residues. Full variable domain (missing parts from reference TRBV5-5 and TRBJ2-7): DAGVTQSPTHLIKTRGQQVTLRCSPISGHKSVSWYQQVLGQGPQFIFQYYEKEERGRGNFPDRFSARQFPNYSSELNVNALLLGDSALYLCASSFITGSYEQYFGPGTRLTVT.

The V gene is TRBV28, the J gene TRBJ1-2; TRBD1 matches 7 bases. Germline V CDR1 and CDR2: MDHEN, SYDVKM. This CDR3 contains 20 residues. V trimming: 2 bases; J trimming: 3 bases; junction bases outside the gene matches: 21. CDR3 sequence: CASSLGYLVRDADRDYGYTF. The CDR3, as DNA: TGTGCCAGCAGTTTAGGATACCTTGTCCGGGACGCCGACAGGGACTATGGCTACACCTTC.

The chain combines TRBV11-2 with TRBJ2-2; D possibly corresponds to TRBD1 (8 bases). This CDR3 comprises 19 residues. Germline assignment: CDR1 SGHAT and CDR2 FQNNGV. Trimming cost V 4 bases and J 3 bases, with 24 bases left between them. This CDR3 is CASSSGQGTHSGYTGELFF. The CDR3 bases are TGTGCCAGCAGCTCCGGACAGGGAACCCATAGCGGGTACACCGGGGAGCTGTTTTTT.

The chain employs TRBV7-2 and TRBJ2-3; D remains ambiguous. CDR3 size: 15 residues. The V gene's germline CDR1 is SGHTA and CDR2 FQGNSA. Trimming took 6 bases from V and 7 from J, leaving 20 bases between them. The CDR3 is CASSTPQQYLNTQYF. DNA for the CDR3: TGTGCCAGCAGTACTCCTCAGCAGTACCTCAATACGCAGTATTTT.

V usage is TRBV2 and J usage is TRBJ2-1; a weak D match, TRBD2 (6 bases). With 8 bases removed from V and 9 bases from J, the gap between germline ends came to 17 bases. Germline V CDR1 and CDR2: SNHLY, FYNNEI. The CDR3 sequence is 13 residues long. CDR3 nucleotide sequence: TGTGCCAGCCATCCTGAGAGGCGGGGTGAGCAGTTCTTC. This translates into CASHPERRGEQFF.

The chain carries TRBV7-9 and TRBJ2-7; D is possibly TRBD1 (6 bases). V lost 1 base and J lost 0, with 13 bases in between. This CDR3 comprises 16 residues. Germline CDR1 and CDR2: SEHNR and FQNEAQ (reference sequence). The chain's CDR3 is CASSLGYWDNSYEQYF. The CDR3 region has the DNA TGTGCCAGCAGCTTAGGGTATTGGGACAACTCCTACGAGCAGTACTTC.

This clone was detected once. V gene TRBV30 combines with J gene TRBJ1-6; no reliable D call. The CDR3 spans 13 residues. From germline, CDR1 is GTSNPN and CDR2 SVGIG (reference sequence). Trimming took off 1 base at V and 4 bases at J, with 5 bases between the two ends. CDR3 coding DNA: TGTGCCTGGAGTGGACAATATAATTCACCCCTCCACTTT. Translated, it gives CAWSGQYNSPLHF.

This chain connects TRBV3-1 (or the pseudogene TRBV3-2) to TRBJ2-7; D gene uncertain. The V end lost 4 bases, the J end lost 7 bases, and 14 bases lay between the germline ends. Germline CDR1 is LGHDT and CDR2 is YNNKEL (reference sequence). The CDR3 is 13 amino acids. The chain's CDR3 is CASSPSPKNEQYF. CDR3 DNA: TGTGCCAGCAGCCCAAGTCCGAAAAATGAGCAGTACTTC.

This chain joins TRBV28 and TRBJ1-1; D ambiguous. Trimming removed 5 bases from V and 1 base from J, with 2 bases in between. Germline V lookup: CDR1 MDHEN, CDR2 SYDVKM. The CDR3 loop spans 11 amino acids. CDR3 nucleotide sequence: TGTGCCAGCAGTGAGAACACTGAAGCTTTCTTT. Translating it yields CASSENTEAFF. The entire variable domain, with the rest obtained from reference TRBV28 and TRBJ1-1, is as follows: DVKVTQSSRYLVKRTGEKVFLECVQDMDHENMFWYRQDPGLGLRLIYFSYDVKMKEKGDIPEGYSVSREKKERFSLILESASTNQTSMYLCASSENTEAFFGQGTRLTVV.

The CDR3 DNA follows: TGCGCCACTTCGGGGACTAGCGAGTACGAGCAGTACTTC. Protein product: CATSGTSEYEQYF. This chain connects TRBV23-1 to TRBJ2-7; TRBD2 matches at 10 bases. TRBV23-1 has ORF status, its function being uncertain. J was trimmed by 4 bases and V by 10 bases; bases with no gene match: 7. The CDR3 extends over 13 amino acids.

The chain has TRBV10-3 and TRBJ1-1; 7 nucleotides match TRBD1. The CDR3 loop spans 14 amino acids. After removal of 6 bases from V and 0 bases from J, the junction contained 4 bases not matched to a gene. The germline V gene encodes CDR1 ENHRY and CDR2 SYGVKD. The CDR3 region has the DNA TGTGCCATCAGCGGGACAGTCCTGAACACTGAAGCTTTCTTT. Translating gives CAISGTVLNTEAFF.